A selection of T cell receptor beta chains follows, all from one sample in a study of CD8 T cells in ankylosing spondylitis. TCRdb re-called the 5' RACE reads through MiXCR, storing one row per CDR3 protein. Of about 240,000 distinct CDR3 sequences detected, about 10% appear once; the ten largest clones hold about 2.5%. The sample was blood, either unsorted or a sorted T cell fraction (not recorded which). The origin of the receptors is a male donor with ankylosing spondylitis or in good health (not recorded which). The CDR3 runs from the conserved cysteine through the conserved F or W. Each record gives: V gene, D gene, J gene, clone size, CDR3 length, CDR3 DNA, CDR3 protein. The D gene is left open where the match is weak. A clone size is listed for some rows: how often the clone was seen (once, few, many), or a class if it is expanded.

v_call: TRBV11-3
d_call: NA
j_call: TRBJ2-7
clone_size: few
cdr3_length: 11
cdr3_nt: TGTGCCAGCAGCTTAACCGGGATGGTTCATTTC
cdr3_aa: CASSLTGMVHF

v_call: TRBV20-1
d_call: TRBD2
j_call: TRBJ2-1
clone_size: many
cdr3_length: 15
cdr3_nt: TGCAGTGCTATACGGTGGACTAGCGGGGGTAATGAGCAGTTCTTC
cdr3_aa: CSAIRWTSGGNEQFF

v_call: TRBV15
d_call: NA
j_call: TRBJ1-3
clone_size: few
cdr3_length: 17
cdr3_nt: TGTGCCACCAGCAGGAGACCCGTTGCGGGCACTGGAAACACCATATATTTT
cdr3_aa: CATSRRPVAGTGNTIYF

v_call: TRBV5-1
d_call: NA
j_call: TRBJ1-1
clone_size: many
cdr3_length: 14
cdr3_nt: TGCGCCAGCAGTAAAACCTTGTGGAACACTGAAGCTTTCTTT
cdr3_aa: CASSKTLWNTEAFF

v_call: TRBV29-1
d_call: NA
j_call: TRBJ2-6
clone_size: many
cdr3_length: 15
cdr3_nt: TGCAGCGTTTCTACTGAGGGCTCTGGGGCCAACGTCCTGACTTTC
cdr3_aa: CSVSTEGSGANVLTF

v_call: TRBV5-1
d_call: NA
j_call: TRBJ1-1
clone_size: many
cdr3_length: 11
cdr3_nt: TGCGCCAGCAGCTCGGATGCTGAAGCTTTCTTT
cdr3_aa: CASSSDAEAFF

v_call: TRBV20-1
d_call: NA
j_call: TRBJ2-3
clone_size: many
cdr3_length: 13
cdr3_nt: TGCAGTGTCACCAGGTCTGGAACAGATACGCAGTATTTT
cdr3_aa: CSVTRSGTDTQYF

v_call: TRBV2
d_call: NA
j_call: TRBJ1-5
clone_size: NA
cdr3_length: 14
cdr3_nt: TGTGCCAGCAACCGACAGACTAGCAATCAGCCCCAGCATTTT
cdr3_aa: CASNRQTSNQPQHF

v_call: TRBV25-1
d_call: TRBD2
j_call: TRBJ2-7
clone_size: many
cdr3_length: 16
cdr3_nt: TGTGCCAGCAGTGATAGGAGCGGGGGGCCCTCCTACGAGCAGTACTTC
cdr3_aa: CASSDRSGGPSYEQYF

v_call: TRBV24-1
d_call: TRBD1
j_call: TRBJ2-6
clone_size: many
cdr3_length: 19
cdr3_nt: TGTGCCACCAGTGATCCAACCGGGACAGGGGGATCTGGGGCCAACGTCCTGACTTTC
cdr3_aa: CATSDPTGTGGSGANVLTF

v_call: TRBV20-1
d_call: NA
j_call: TRBJ2-4
clone_size: many
cdr3_length: 15
cdr3_nt: TGCAGTGCGGATCCTTCGGACAGAAAGGGTAACATTCAGTACTTC
cdr3_aa: CSADPSDRKGNIQYF

v_call: TRBV5-6
d_call: NA
j_call: TRBJ1-4
clone_size: many
cdr3_length: 11
cdr3_nt: TGTGCCAGCAGCTTGGCTGAAAAACTGTTTTTT
cdr3_aa: CASSLAEKLFF

v_call: TRBV3-1
d_call: NA
j_call: TRBJ1-5
clone_size: few
cdr3_length: 16
cdr3_nt: TGTGCCAGCAGCCAAGGCGGGGGAGTTAACAATCAGCCCCAGCATTTT
cdr3_aa: CASSQGGGVNNQPQHF

v_call: TRBV7-2
d_call: NA
j_call: TRBJ1-5
clone_size: many
cdr3_length: 16
cdr3_nt: TGTGCCAGCAGCTTAGGGGCGATAGGTGGATATCAGCCCCAGCATTTT
cdr3_aa: CASSLGAIGGYQPQHF

v_call: TRBV2
d_call: TRBD1
j_call: TRBJ1-1
clone_size: few
cdr3_length: 14
cdr3_nt: TGTGCCAGCAGTGACCTTAGGGACAGCGCTGAAGCTTTCTTT
cdr3_aa: CASSDLRDSAEAFF

v_call: TRBV27
d_call: NA
j_call: TRBJ1-2
clone_size: few
cdr3_length: 14
cdr3_nt: TGTGCCAGCACTAAAAACAGGGCTGAGTATGGCTACACCTTC
cdr3_aa: CASTKNRAEYGYTF

v_call: TRBV12-3/TRBV12-4
d_call: NA
j_call: TRBJ2-2
clone_size: many
cdr3_length: 12
cdr3_nt: TGTGCCAGCAGTTCTCGGGGGGGGGAGCTGTTTTTT
cdr3_aa: CASSSRGGELFF

v_call: TRBV5-1
d_call: TRBD2
j_call: TRBJ2-1
clone_size: many
cdr3_length: 16
cdr3_nt: TGCGCCAGCAGCTTGGTAGCTAGCGGGATTGGTGATGAGCAGTTCTTC
cdr3_aa: CASSLVASGIGDEQFF

v_call: TRBV20-1
d_call: NA
j_call: TRBJ1-1
clone_size: NA
cdr3_length: 13
cdr3_nt: TGCAGTGCTAGAGATCAGGCACTCACTGAAGCTTTCTTT
cdr3_aa: CSARDQALTEAFF

v_call: TRBV18
d_call: NA
j_call: TRBJ2-3
clone_size: NA
cdr3_length: 16
cdr3_nt: TGTGCCAGCTCACCACTCGCAGGGACTCCCACAGATACGCAGTATTTT
cdr3_aa: CASSPLAGTPTDTQYF

v_call: TRBV5-8
d_call: NA
j_call: TRBJ2-7
clone_size: many
cdr3_length: 14
cdr3_nt: TGTGCCAGCAGCTTGGAACAGGGAAGCCACGAGCAGTACTTC
cdr3_aa: CASSLEQGSHEQYF

v_call: TRBV29-1
d_call: TRBD2
j_call: TRBJ2-7
clone_size: many
cdr3_length: 14
cdr3_nt: TGCAGCGTTCTTCTAGCGGGAGGGCCCTACGAGCAGTACTTC
cdr3_aa: CSVLLAGGPYEQYF

v_call: TRBV6-1
d_call: TRBD1
j_call: TRBJ1-1
clone_size: NA
cdr3_length: 16
cdr3_nt: TGTGCCAGCAGACGGAACAGGGGGCTTAAGAACACTGAAGCTTTCTTT
cdr3_aa: CASRRNRGLKNTEAFF

v_call: TRBV3-1
d_call: NA
j_call: TRBJ1-2
clone_size: many
cdr3_length: 13
cdr3_nt: TGTGCCAGCAGCCAGAGACCGGACTATGGCTACACCTTC
cdr3_aa: CASSQRPDYGYTF

v_call: TRBV6-1
d_call: NA
j_call: TRBJ2-7
clone_size: few
cdr3_length: 15
cdr3_nt: TGTGCCAGCAGTGAAGCTGGGGGACTGATGGACGAGCAGTACTTC
cdr3_aa: CASSEAGGLMDEQYF

v_call: TRBV20-1
d_call: TRBD2
j_call: TRBJ2-3
clone_size: few
cdr3_length: 15
cdr3_nt: TGCAGTGCTAGGGCCCCTAGACTAGCAGTGGATACGCAGTATTTT
cdr3_aa: CSARAPRLAVDTQYF

v_call: TRBV18
d_call: NA
j_call: TRBJ2-2
clone_size: few
cdr3_length: 17
cdr3_nt: TGTGCCAGCTCACCACCAGCAGGGGCCAAGGACACCGGGGAGCTGTTTTTT
cdr3_aa: CASSPPAGAKDTGELFF

v_call: TRBV20-1
d_call: TRBD2
j_call: TRBJ2-5
clone_size: many
cdr3_length: 15
cdr3_nt: TGCAGTGCCAGACAGGGTAGCGGGAGCGGGGAGACCCAGTACTTC
cdr3_aa: CSARQGSGSGETQYF

v_call: TRBV27
d_call: NA
j_call: TRBJ1-1
clone_size: many
cdr3_length: 15
cdr3_nt: TGTGCCAGCAGTTTATCTTCAGGGATTTTCACTGAAGCTTTCTTT
cdr3_aa: CASSLSSGIFTEAFF

v_call: TRBV5-1
d_call: TRBD2
j_call: TRBJ2-1
clone_size: many
cdr3_length: 16
cdr3_nt: TGCGCCAGCAGCTTGGGAGGGACTAGCCCATACAATGAGCAGTTCTTC
cdr3_aa: CASSLGGTSPYNEQFF

v_call: TRBV6-1
d_call: NA
j_call: TRBJ2-7
clone_size: few
cdr3_length: 15
cdr3_nt: TGTGCCAGCAGCGAATTTAGGGGGAAGGGCTACGAGCAGTACTTC
cdr3_aa: CASSEFRGKGYEQYF

v_call: TRBV7-9
d_call: NA
j_call: TRBJ1-2
clone_size: few
cdr3_length: 12
cdr3_nt: TGTGCCAGCACCCTGGGGGGGTTTGGCTACACCTTC
cdr3_aa: CASTLGGFGYTF

v_call: TRBV20-1
d_call: NA
j_call: TRBJ2-3
clone_size: many
cdr3_length: 15
cdr3_nt: TGCAGTGCTAGCCCACAAAGATTCCGGGCAGATACGCAGTATTTT
cdr3_aa: CSASPQRFRADTQYF

v_call: TRBV5-1
d_call: NA
j_call: TRBJ2-2
clone_size: many
cdr3_length: 14
cdr3_nt: TGCGCCAGCAGCCAAGACAGAAACACCGGGGAGCTGTTTTTT
cdr3_aa: CASSQDRNTGELFF

v_call: TRBV5-6
d_call: NA
j_call: TRBJ2-7
clone_size: many
cdr3_length: 15
cdr3_nt: TGTGCCAGCAGCTTGGGAGAGATCTGGGGCTACGAGCAGTACTTC
cdr3_aa: CASSLGEIWGYEQYF

v_call: TRBV5-1
d_call: NA
j_call: TRBJ2-2
clone_size: many
cdr3_length: 13
cdr3_nt: TGCGCCAGCAATCCAGGGTCCGCCGGGGAGCTGTTTTTT
cdr3_aa: CASNPGSAGELFF

v_call: TRBV20-1
d_call: NA
j_call: TRBJ2-3
clone_size: many
cdr3_length: 14
cdr3_nt: TGCAGTGCTAGGAGTAGGGGACTCACAGATACGCAGTATTTT
cdr3_aa: CSARSRGLTDTQYF

v_call: TRBV7-9
d_call: TRBD1
j_call: TRBJ2-3
clone_size: many
cdr3_length: 16
cdr3_nt: TGTGCCAGCAGCCTCCCCTCCGGACAGGCCGCCGATACGCAGTATTTT
cdr3_aa: CASSLPSGQAADTQYF

v_call: TRBV3-1
d_call: TRBD1
j_call: TRBJ2-6
clone_size: few
cdr3_length: 16
cdr3_nt: TGTGCCAGCAGCCAACAGGGGGCAGGAGGGGCCAACGTCCTGACTTTC
cdr3_aa: CASSQQGAGGANVLTF

v_call: TRBV7-2
d_call: TRBD1
j_call: TRBJ1-6
clone_size: many
cdr3_length: 13
cdr3_nt: TGTGCCACCACGCCCGACAGGGGATCACCCCTCCACTTT
cdr3_aa: CATTPDRGSPLHF

v_call: TRBV27
d_call: TRBD2
j_call: TRBJ2-1
clone_size: many
cdr3_length: 14
cdr3_nt: TGTGCCAGCAGGCCAGCGGGGAACTACAATGAGCAGTTCTTC
cdr3_aa: CASRPAGNYNEQFF

v_call: TRBV5-1
d_call: NA
j_call: TRBJ2-3
clone_size: many
cdr3_length: 14
cdr3_nt: TGCGCCAGCAGCTTGGCAGACTCGGGTGGTACGCAGTATTTT
cdr3_aa: CASSLADSGGTQYF

v_call: TRBV5-1
d_call: TRBD2
j_call: TRBJ2-3
clone_size: many
cdr3_length: 14
cdr3_nt: TGCGCCAGCAGCCTGGGGGGGATTGGAGATACGCAGTATTTT
cdr3_aa: CASSLGGIGDTQYF

v_call: TRBV3-1
d_call: NA
j_call: TRBJ1-5
clone_size: many
cdr3_length: 13
cdr3_nt: TGTGCCAGCAGCCAAAGTAGCAATCAGCCCCAGCATTTT
cdr3_aa: CASSQSSNQPQHF

v_call: TRBV29-1
d_call: TRBD2
j_call: TRBJ2-1
clone_size: once
cdr3_length: 13
cdr3_nt: TGCAGCGTTCAGGGCGGGGGACACAATGAGCAGTTCTTC
cdr3_aa: CSVQGGGHNEQFF

v_call: TRBV13
d_call: TRBD2
j_call: TRBJ2-2
clone_size: NA
cdr3_length: 23
cdr3_nt: TGTGCCAGCAGCCTCGGGCCGCTCTGCACGACTAGCGGGAGGGCTTGGAGGACCGGGGAGCTGTTTTTT
cdr3_aa: CASSLGPLCTTSGRAWRTGELFF

v_call: TRBV5-1
d_call: TRBD1
j_call: TRBJ2-7
clone_size: NA
cdr3_length: 17
cdr3_nt: TGCGCCAGCAGCTCCAGATCCGGGACAGACAGCTCCTACGAGCAGTACTTC
cdr3_aa: CASSSRSGTDSSYEQYF

v_call: TRBV11-3
d_call: NA
j_call: TRBJ2-1
clone_size: NA
cdr3_length: 16
cdr3_nt: TGTGTCAGCAGCTCAGGGGGGTCCGGGAGTTACAATGAGCAGTTCTTC
cdr3_aa: CVSSSGGSGSYNEQFF

v_call: TRBV6-1
d_call: NA
j_call: TRBJ1-2
clone_size: NA
cdr3_length: 13
cdr3_nt: TGTGCCAGGGGGAGGGAGGGGAACTATGGCTACACCTTC
cdr3_aa: CARGREGNYGYTF

v_call: TRBV7-9
d_call: NA
j_call: TRBJ2-1
clone_size: NA
cdr3_length: 16
cdr3_nt: TGTGCCAGCAGCTCTCCTCAGGGGTACTCCTACAATGAGCAGTTCTTC
cdr3_aa: CASSSPQGYSYNEQFF

v_call: TRBV20-1
d_call: NA
j_call: TRBJ2-3
clone_size: NA
cdr3_length: 12
cdr3_nt: TGCAGTGCTTTCCCCCGGTTGGATACGCAGTATTTT
cdr3_aa: CSAFPRLDTQYF

v_call: TRBV12-3/TRBV12-4
d_call: NA
j_call: TRBJ1-6
clone_size: many
cdr3_length: 15
cdr3_nt: TGTGCCAGCAGTTTTTCGAGGATAGATAATTCACCCCTCCACTTT
cdr3_aa: CASSFSRIDNSPLHF

v_call: TRBV9
d_call: NA
j_call: TRBJ2-1
clone_size: many
cdr3_length: 19
cdr3_nt: TGTGCCAGCAGCGTAGCAGGGGACGGCGGGATAGCCGGAGTCGATGAGCAGTTCTTC
cdr3_aa: CASSVAGDGGIAGVDEQFF

v_call: TRBV29-1
d_call: TRBD1
j_call: TRBJ2-7
clone_size: many
cdr3_length: 13
cdr3_nt: TGCAGCGTCGCGGGACAGGGCGTCTACGAGCAGTACTTC
cdr3_aa: CSVAGQGVYEQYF

v_call: TRBV6-5
d_call: NA
j_call: TRBJ1-1
clone_size: NA
cdr3_length: 14
cdr3_nt: TGTGCCAGCAGTTACGGCAGGGGTGCGACTGAAGCTTTCTTT
cdr3_aa: CASSYGRGATEAFF

v_call: TRBV27
d_call: NA
j_call: TRBJ1-1
clone_size: many
cdr3_length: 14
cdr3_nt: TGTGCCAGCAGTTTATCGGCAGGGAACACTGAAGCTTTCTTT
cdr3_aa: CASSLSAGNTEAFF

v_call: TRBV12-3/TRBV12-4
d_call: NA
j_call: TRBJ1-1
clone_size: many
cdr3_length: 15
cdr3_nt: TGTGCCAGCAGTTTAGTGGCAGTCCCTAACACTGAAGCTTTCTTT
cdr3_aa: CASSLVAVPNTEAFF

v_call: TRBV7-2
d_call: NA
j_call: TRBJ2-7
clone_size: many
cdr3_length: 13
cdr3_nt: TGTGCCAGCAGCTTGGCAGGGATCCACGAGCAGTACTTC
cdr3_aa: CASSLAGIHEQYF

v_call: TRBV6-1
d_call: TRBD1
j_call: TRBJ1-1
clone_size: many
cdr3_length: 14
cdr3_nt: TGTGCCAGCAGGTTTACAGGGGCGAACACTGAAGCTTTCTTT
cdr3_aa: CASRFTGANTEAFF